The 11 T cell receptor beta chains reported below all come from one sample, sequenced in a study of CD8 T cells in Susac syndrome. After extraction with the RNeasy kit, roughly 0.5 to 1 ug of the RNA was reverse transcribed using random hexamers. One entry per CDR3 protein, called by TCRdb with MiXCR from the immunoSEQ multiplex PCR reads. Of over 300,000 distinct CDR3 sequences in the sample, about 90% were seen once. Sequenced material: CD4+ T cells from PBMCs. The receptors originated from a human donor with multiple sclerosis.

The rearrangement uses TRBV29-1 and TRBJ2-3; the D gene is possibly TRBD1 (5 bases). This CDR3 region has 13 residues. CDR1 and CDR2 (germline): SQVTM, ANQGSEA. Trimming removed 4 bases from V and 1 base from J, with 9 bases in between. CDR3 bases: TGCAGCGTTGCACAGGCGGGCACAGATACGCAGTATTTT. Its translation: CSVAQAGTDTQYF.

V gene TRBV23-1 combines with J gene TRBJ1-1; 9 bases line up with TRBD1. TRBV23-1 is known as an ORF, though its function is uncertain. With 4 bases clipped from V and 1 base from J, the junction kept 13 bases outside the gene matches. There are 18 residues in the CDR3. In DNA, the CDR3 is TGCGCCAGCAGTCGGGGGTGGAACAGGGGGCAGGAGAACACTGAAGCTTTCTTT. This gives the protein CASSRGWNRGQENTEAFF.

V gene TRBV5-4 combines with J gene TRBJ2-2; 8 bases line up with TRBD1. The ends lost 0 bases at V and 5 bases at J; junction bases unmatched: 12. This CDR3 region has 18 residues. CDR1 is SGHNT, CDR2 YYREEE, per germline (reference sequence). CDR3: CASSLAHPGQGTTGELFF. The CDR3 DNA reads TGTGCCAGCAGCTTGGCCCACCCAGGACAGGGAACAACCGGGGAGCTGTTTTTT.

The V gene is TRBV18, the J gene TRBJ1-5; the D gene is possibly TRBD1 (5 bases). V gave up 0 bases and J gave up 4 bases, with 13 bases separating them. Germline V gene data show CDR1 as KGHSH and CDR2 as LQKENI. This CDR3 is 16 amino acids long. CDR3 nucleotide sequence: TGTGCCAGCTCACCACCGGCGGGGCGGGGGAATCAGCCCCAGCATTTT. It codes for CASSPPAGRGNQPQHF.

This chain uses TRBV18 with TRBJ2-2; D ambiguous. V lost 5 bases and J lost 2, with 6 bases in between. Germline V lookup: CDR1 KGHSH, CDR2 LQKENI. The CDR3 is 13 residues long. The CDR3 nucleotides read TGTGCCAGCTCATCGGAAAACACCGGGGAGCTGTTTTTT. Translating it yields CASSSENTGELFF.

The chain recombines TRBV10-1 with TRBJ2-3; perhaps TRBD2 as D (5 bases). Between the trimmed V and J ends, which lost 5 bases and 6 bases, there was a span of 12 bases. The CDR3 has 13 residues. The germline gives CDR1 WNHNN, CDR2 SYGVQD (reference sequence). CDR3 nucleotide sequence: TGCGCCAGCAGTCCAGCGGTTAAGGATACGCAGTATTTT. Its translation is CASSPAVKDTQYF.

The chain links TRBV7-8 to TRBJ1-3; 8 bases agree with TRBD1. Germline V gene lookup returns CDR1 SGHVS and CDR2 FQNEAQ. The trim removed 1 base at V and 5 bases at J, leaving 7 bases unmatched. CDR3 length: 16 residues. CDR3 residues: CASSLGGAGGRNTIYF. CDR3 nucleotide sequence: TGTGCCAGCAGCTTAGGGGGGGCAGGGGGCCGAAACACCATATATTTT.

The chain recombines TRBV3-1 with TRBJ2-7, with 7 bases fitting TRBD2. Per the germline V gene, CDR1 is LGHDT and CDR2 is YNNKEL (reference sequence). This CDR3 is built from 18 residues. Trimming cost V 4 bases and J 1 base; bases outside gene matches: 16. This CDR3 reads CASSRNLAGLAVSYEQYF. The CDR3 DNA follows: TGTGCCAGCAGCCGCAATCTCGCCGGGCTAGCGGTTTCCTACGAGCAGTACTTC.

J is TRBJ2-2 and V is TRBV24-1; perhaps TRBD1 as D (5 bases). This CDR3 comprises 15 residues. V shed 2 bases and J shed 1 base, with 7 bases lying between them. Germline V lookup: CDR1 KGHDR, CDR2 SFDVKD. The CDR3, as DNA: TGTGCCACCAGTGATTCAACAGGGAACACCGGGGAGCTGTTTTTT. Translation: CATSDSTGNTGELFF.

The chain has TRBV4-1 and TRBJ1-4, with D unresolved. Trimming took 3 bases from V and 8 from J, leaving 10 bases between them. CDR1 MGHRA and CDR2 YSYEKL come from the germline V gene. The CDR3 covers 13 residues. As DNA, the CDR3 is TGCGCCAGCAGCCACGTAGACGGAGAAAAACTGTTTTTT. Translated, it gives CASSHVDGEKLFF.

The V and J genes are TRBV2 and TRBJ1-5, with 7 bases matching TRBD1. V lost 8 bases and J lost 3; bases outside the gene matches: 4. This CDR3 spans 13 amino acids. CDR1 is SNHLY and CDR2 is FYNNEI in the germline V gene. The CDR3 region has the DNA TGTGCCAGCGGACAGGAAAACAATCAGCCCCAGCATTTT. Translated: CASGQENNQPQHF.